This entry features one T cell receptor beta chain sequence. What it recognizes is unknown. TCRdb's table, derived via immunoSEQ multiplex PCR, lists solely in-frame clones and lacks some. The sample lists tens of thousands of clones, approximately 86% seen once, with around 21% in the top ten. Germline CDR1 and CDR2: SGHVS and FQNEAQ. The CDR3 length is 15 residues. Trimming pared 3 bases from V and 6 bases from J, leaving 16 bases between. These data are taken from a study of OX40 agonist ivuxolimab in advanced cancers. At the level of the study: Every 2 weeks, patients got intravenous ivuxolimab at one of six dose levels (0.01-10 mg/kg). Broader study findings: Among the nonresponders, some also had low normalized T-cell clonal expansion.

The cohort excluded patients with autoimmune disease history or systemic immunosuppression. The V and J genes are TRBV7-8 and TRBJ2-3; D is perhaps TRBD1 or TRBD2 (7 bases each). This TCR was recovered from an adult with an advanced solid tumor such as melanoma, head and neck, liver or kidney cancer. The source material was CD4+ or CD8+ T cells sorted from blood, sampled in a trial of the OX40 agonist ivuxolimab. In DNA, the CDR3 is TGTGCCAGCAGCTTGGAAAACAGGGGAGGGGATACGCAGTATTTT. Translating it yields CASSLENRGGDTQYF. The full variable domain, with the rest looked up from reference TRBV7-8 and TRBJ2-3, is GAGVSQSPRYKVAKRGQDVALRCDPISGHVSLFWYQQALGQGPEFLTYFQNEAQLDKSGLPSDRFFAERPEGSVSTLKIQRTQQEDSAVYLCASSLENRGGDTQYFGPGTRLTVL.